The 22 T cell receptor beta chains presented below share a single source sample, sequenced in a study of cytomegalovirus exposure and HLA in healthy donors. PCR involved 60 Vbeta and 13 Jbeta primers. Profiled with immunoSEQ multiplex PCR; TCRdb holds only in-frame clones, not every one. The sample has some 140,000 clones; 66% are singletons. The specimen sequenced was PBMCs. The receptors originated from a human donor in good health.

The rearrangement uses TRBV6-5 and TRBJ2-1; D might be TRBD2 (6 bases). The CDR3 runs to 15 residues. V lost 4 bases, J lost 6 bases, and 16 bases lay in between. CDR1 is MNHEY and CDR2 is SVGAGI in the germline V gene. DNA for the CDR3: TGTGCCAGCAGTTTTTCCGGGAGCGGAGGCAATGAGCAGTTCTTC. It translates to CASSFSGSGGNEQFF.

The J gene is TRBJ2-7, the V gene TRBV27, with TRBD2 matching over 9 bases. The V and J ends lost 5 bases and 7 bases, in that order; junction bases with no gene match: 9. The CDR3 covers 14 residues. CDR1 is MNHEY, CDR2 SMNVEV, per germline (reference sequence). The chain's CDR3 is CASSPIAGEDEQYF. The CDR3 DNA sequence: TGTGCCAGCAGTCCAATAGCGGGAGAGGATGAGCAGTACTTC.

Written as DNA, the CDR3 is TGTGCCAGCGGAAAACTAGCCTACAATGAGCAGTTCTTC. Amino acid sequence: CASGKLAYNEQFF. The rearrangement uses TRBV27 and TRBJ2-1; possibly TRBD2 for D (5 bases). V was clipped by 8 bases and J by 2 bases, with 10 bases between them. Looked up from germline, CDR1 is MNHEY and CDR2 is SMNVEV (reference sequence). CDR3 length equals 13 residues.

As for this clone: Germline and junction disagree at one end, which may indicate a read error. The chain has TRBV7-7 and TRBJ2-3; 7 bases align to TRBD1. The CDR3 loop spans 13 amino acids. Germline assignment: CDR1 SSHAT and CDR2 FNYEAQ (reference sequence). CDR3 in DNA: TGTGCTAGCAGCCGAACAGGGGAAGGTACGCAGTATTTT. Amino acids: CASSRTGEGTQYF. Using reference TRBV7-7 and TRBJ2-3 for the parts outside the CDR3, the full variable domain is GAGVSQSPRYKVTKRGQDVTLRCDPISSHATLYWYQQALGQGPEFLTYFNYEAQPDKSGLPSDRFSAERPEGSISTLTIQRTEQRDSAMYRCASSRTGEGTQYFGPGTRLTVL.

This sequence joins TRBV23-1 and TRBJ1-3; 7 positions match TRBD1. TRBV23-1 is an open reading frame whose function is uncertain. V dropped 2 bases and J dropped 4; count of bases not matched to a gene: 11. This CDR3 region has 17 residues. The CDR3 loop reads CASSQPRQGLEGNTIYF. DNA of the CDR3: TGCGCCAGCAGTCAACCGAGACAGGGCTTGGAAGGAAACACCATATATTTT.

About this clone itself: Other DNA sequences in this specimen translate into the identical CDR3. V usage is TRBV25-1 and J usage is TRBJ2-3; 7 nucleotides align to TRBD1. The length of the CDR3 is 17 residues. The V gene end was trimmed by 4 bases and the J gene end by 1 base; junction bases not matched to a gene: 11. The germline V gene has CDR1 MGHDK and CDR2 SYGVNS. The DNA for the CDR3 is TGTGCCAGCAGTGGGGCAAACAGGGGCGTGGGCACAGATACGCAGTATTTT. Protein: CASSGANRGVGTDTQYF.

The CDR3 coding sequence is TGTGCCAGCAGTTCACGGACTAGCGGGAGTGGCCACGAGCAGTACTTC. Translation: CASSSRTSGSGHEQYF. V is TRBV11-3 and J is TRBJ2-7, with 13 bases fitting TRBD2. From germline, CDR1 is SGHNT and CDR2 YENEEA. The CDR3 runs 16 residues. After removal of 6 bases from V and 5 bases from J, the junction contained 10 bases not matched to a gene.

V is TRBV11-2 and J is TRBJ1-4; D ambiguous. Per the germline V gene, CDR1 is SGHAT and CDR2 is FQNNGV. This CDR3 has 15 amino acids. Trimming took off 4 bases at V and 3 bases at J, with 12 bases between the two ends. CDR3 bases: TGTGCCAGCAGCTCCCCTTACGGGGCTAATGAAAAACTGTTTTTT. The encoded protein is CASSSPYGANEKLFF.

The gene calls are TRBV7-8 and TRBJ2-7, with TRBD2 matching 13 bases. Germline CDR1 SGHVS, CDR2 FQNEAQ. The CDR3 runs to 19 residues. The ends lost 4 bases at V and 1 base at J; junction bases unmatched: 13. For the CDR3, the DNA is TGTGCCAGCAGCTGGGGACTAGCGGGACCTACGGCCGAGTCCTACGAGCAGTACTTC. This translates into CASSWGLAGPTAESYEQYF.

The chain combines TRBV16 with TRBJ2-7; D ambiguous. V gave up 8 bases and J gave up 1 base, with 15 bases separating them. The CDR3 contains 14 residues. Germline loops: CDR1 KGHSY, CDR2 FQNENV. The CDR3 nucleotides read TGTGCCAGCGCACTCAATTCGGGTTCCTACGAGCAGTACTTC. Encoded protein: CASALNSGSYEQYF.

V and J are TRBV5-6 and TRBJ1-1, with D possibly TRBD1 on 6 matching bases. V was trimmed by 3 bases and J by 3 bases, leaving 15 bases between them. The CDR3 length is 15 residues. CDR1 and CDR2 from the germline V gene are SGHDT and YYEEEE. This CDR3 reads CASSSETGTHTEAFF. The CDR3 DNA reads as TGTGCCAGCAGCTCAGAAACCGGGACACACACTGAAGCTTTCTTT.

This sequence joins TRBV11-2 and TRBJ2-1; 8 bases line up with TRBD2. The junction had 8 bases not matched to a gene; V was cut back by 1 base and J by 6 bases. The CDR3 is 16 amino acids. The germline V gene encodes CDR1 SGHAT and CDR2 FQNNGV. The CDR3 region is CASSLAPAGVGNEQFF. CDR3 DNA sequence: TGTGCCAGCAGCTTAGCTCCAGCGGGAGTGGGCAATGAGCAGTTCTTC. Based on the CDR3 plus reference TRBV11-2 and TRBJ2-1, the full variable domain is EAGVAQSPRYKIIEKRQSVAFWCNPISGHATLYWYQQILGQGPKLLIQFQNNGVVDDSQLPKDRFSAERLKGVDSTLKIQPAKLEDSAVYLCASSLAPAGVGNEQFFGPGTRLTVL.

The rearrangement joins TRBV4-1 to TRBJ2-7; TRBD1 agrees at 8 bases. The J segment lost 1 base and the V segment lost 0 bases, leaving 2 bases of the junction unmatched. The CDR3 totals 15 residues. CDR1 and CDR2 (germline): MGHRA, YSYEKL. The CDR3 protein is CASSQDRTGSYEQYF. The CDR3 DNA reads TGCGCCAGCAGCCAAGACCGGACAGGGTCCTACGAGCAGTACTTC.

The chain is built from TRBV29-1 and TRBJ1-5, with a tentative D call TRBD1 (5 bases). The germline V and J ends were trimmed by 4 bases and 6 bases, with 10 bases remaining between them. The CDR3 is 12 residues long. CDR1 is SQVTM and CDR2 is ANQGSEA in the germline V gene. The CDR3 coding sequence is TGCAGCGTTGTAGGGGTGGGTCAGCCCCAGCATTTT. Residues: CSVVGVGQPQHF.

This clone turned up a few times. V gene TRBV29-1 combines with J gene TRBJ1-1, with a tentative D call TRBD1 (6 bases). Germline loops: CDR1 SQVTM, CDR2 ANQGSEA. The CDR3 sequence is 15 residues long. Deletions cut 0 bases from V and 1 base from J, with 12 bases between. The CDR3 here is CSVEDRGAANTEAFF. DNA for the CDR3: TGCAGCGTTGAAGATCGGGGGGCTGCGAACACTGAAGCTTTCTTT.

This clone appeared a few times. The rearrangement joins TRBV28 to TRBJ2-3, with D perhaps matching TRBD1 (5 bases). The V gene's germline CDR1 is MDHEN and CDR2 SYDVKM. The length of the CDR3 is 15 residues. V dropped 1 base and J dropped 3 bases, with 11 bases sitting between them. The CDR3: CASSLSFRVTDTQYF. CDR3 nucleotide sequence: TGTGCCAGCAGTTTATCTTTCAGGGTTACAGATACGCAGTATTTT.

This chain uses TRBV5-5 with TRBJ2-7, with TRBD2 matching over 7 bases. This CDR3 has 15 residues. Germline-derived CDR1 and CDR2 are SGHKS and YYEKEE (reference sequence). Trimming took 1 base from V and 2 from J; bases not matched to a gene: 6. CDR3 DNA sequence: TGTGCCAGCAGCTTGTATGGGGGGGGTACCTACGAGCAGTACTTC. Translated, it gives CASSLYGGGTYEQYF.

The chain uses TRBV6-5 and TRBJ2-6; D is perhaps TRBD2 (7 bases). CDR3 length: 14 amino acids. Trimming stripped 8 bases from V and 4 bases from J, with 12 bases between. The germline V gene encodes CDR1 MNHEY and CDR2 SVGAGI. CDR3 in amino acids: CASQGTKGANVLTF. The DNA of the CDR3 is TGTGCCAGCCAGGGGACTAAGGGGGCCAACGTCCTGACTTTC.

The rearrangement uses TRBV25-1 and TRBJ1-5, with D possibly TRBD1 on 6 matching bases. Germline lookup yields CDR1 MGHDK and CDR2 SYGVNS. This CDR3 comprises 15 residues. With 8 bases removed from V and 4 bases from J, the gap between germline ends came to 18 bases. This CDR3 reads CASAPTGGQNQPQHF. As DNA, the CDR3 is TGTGCCAGCGCACCGACGGGGGGGCAAAATCAGCCCCAGCATTTT.

This clone was seen only a few times. This chain uses TRBV5-1 with TRBJ2-7; possible D gene TRBD2, 6 bases. CDR3 length equals 15 residues. Per the germline V gene, CDR1 is SGHRS and CDR2 is YFSETQ. Trimming left V 0 bases short and J 7 bases short, with 17 bases between. This CDR3 reads CASSLGSGRNREQYF. Here the CDR3 DNA reads TGCGCCAGCAGCTTGGGTAGCGGACGTAATCGAGAGCAGTACTTC. The full variable domain, its missing parts supplied by reference TRBV5-1 and TRBJ2-7, is KAGVTQTPRYLIKTRGQQVTLSCSPISGHRSVSWYQQTPGQGLQFLFEYFSETQRNKGNFPGRFSGRQFSNSRSEMNVSTLELGDSALYLCASSLGSGRNREQYFGPGTRLTVT.

The V and J genes are TRBV5-5 and TRBJ2-7; D is possibly TRBD2 (6 bases). V was cut by 3 bases and J by 1 base, with 11 bases left in between. Germline V gene lookup returns CDR1 SGHKS and CDR2 YYEKEE (reference sequence). This CDR3 is built from 14 residues. The CDR3 region is CASSSPGLSYEQYF. DNA for the CDR3: TGTGCCAGCAGCTCACCGGGACTTTCCTACGAGCAGTACTTC.

This sequence joins TRBV5-5 and TRBJ2-7; 10 nucleotides agree with TRBD2. The germline gives CDR1 SGHKS, CDR2 YYEKEE (reference sequence). Trimming removed 4 bases from V and 4 bases from J; junction bases left unmatched: 17. The CDR3 consists of 18 residues. CDR3 loop: CASSPRGGTTSGIYEQYF. Here the CDR3 DNA reads TGTGCCAGCAGCCCGCGTGGTGGGACAACTAGCGGGATTTACGAGCAGTACTTC. The complete variable domain, with remaining parts taken from reference TRBV5-5 and TRBJ2-7, reads DAGVTQSPTHLIKTRGQQVTLRCSPISGHKSVSWYQQVLGQGPQFIFQYYEKEERGRGNFPDRFSARQFPNYSSELNVNALLLGDSALYLCASSPRGGTTSGIYEQYFGPGTRLTVT.